This TCR beta chain was observed in a study of cytomegalovirus exposure and HLA in healthy donors. The study ran its PCR with 60 Vbeta and 13 Jbeta primers. Generated by immunoSEQ multiplex PCR, the TCRdb table keeps only in-frame clones and is missing some. This table has some 70,000 clones, around 70% appearing once. Worth noting for this clone: Its specificity is unknown.

Findings and limits, study-wide: Compared with the approximately 680-donor mean, an Asian-associated ancestry cluster reportedly had fewer N-insertions, according to a later analysis.

This sequence originates from a male donor in good health and CMV-seropositive. Specimen: PBMCs.

This chain's CDR3 is CSALDRVLQETQYF. CDR3 in DNA: TGCAGCGCCCTCGACAGGGTCCTCCAAGAGACCCAGTACTTC. The J gene is TRBJ2-5, the V gene TRBV29-1, with 7 bases fitting TRBD1. This CDR3 comprises 14 residues. Germline V gene data show CDR1 as SQVTM and CDR2 as ANQGSEA. V trimming: 7 bases; J trimming: 1 base; junction bases outside the gene matches: 9. The variable domain in full, with the rest retrieved from reference TRBV29-1 and TRBJ2-5, is SAVISQKPSRDICQRGTSLTIQCQVDSQVTMMFWYRQQPGQSLTLIATANQGSEATYESGFVIDKFPISRPNLTFSTLTVSNMSPEDSSIYLCSALDRVLQETQYFGPGTRLLVL.